The present T cell receptor beta chain was sequenced within a study of OX40 agonist ivuxolimab in advanced cancers. For the study at large: Clinicians treated patients with ivuxolimab, an agonistic anti-OX40 (CD134) antibody. Each patient was given ivuxolimab into a vein every 2 weeks, at 0.01 to 10 mg/kg. Checkpoint inhibitors had been given previously to 40% of patients.

Sequencing was performed with immunoSEQ multiplex PCR; in TCRdb, only in-frame clones are kept and a portion is missing. The data contain about 22,000 clones, 65% to 85% of them singletons. This CDR3 spans 16 amino acids. V was shortened by 4 bases and J by 0 bases, with 14 bases between the two germline ends. The germline CDR1 and CDR2 sequences are SGDLS and YYNGEE. The TCR sequence derives from an adult with an advanced solid tumor such as melanoma, head and neck, liver or kidney cancer. The sequencing here drew on CD4+ or CD8+ T cells sorted from blood, taken in a trial of the OX40 agonist ivuxolimab. V is TRBV9 and J is TRBJ1-3, with D perhaps TRBD1 (6 bases). Written as DNA, the CDR3 is TGTGCCAGCAGCCCCGAGGGGGGACACTCTGGAAACACCATATATTTT. This translates into CASSPEGGHSGNTIYF.